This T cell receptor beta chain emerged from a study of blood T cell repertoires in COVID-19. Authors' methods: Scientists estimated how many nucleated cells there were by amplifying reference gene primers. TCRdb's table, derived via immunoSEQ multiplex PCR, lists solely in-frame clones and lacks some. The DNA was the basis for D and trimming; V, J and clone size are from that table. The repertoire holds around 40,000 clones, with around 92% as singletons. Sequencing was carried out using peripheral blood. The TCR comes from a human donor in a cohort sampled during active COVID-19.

The CDR3 spells CASSQDKFGGSSIQYF. In nucleotides, the CDR3 is TGTGCCAGCAGCCAAGATAAATTCGGCGGATCGAGCATTCAGTACTTC. This chain uses TRBV3-1 (or the pseudogene TRBV3-2) with TRBJ2-4; D gene uncertain. V lost 0 bases and J lost 9, with 18 bases in between. The length of the CDR3 is 16 residues. Germline loops: CDR1 LGHDT, CDR2 YNNKEL (reference sequence).